Listed here are 24 T cell receptor beta chains from one sample, sequenced in a study of blood T cells in healthy people across ages. Through a sample-barcoded 5' primer and a J-beta primer mix, a second PCR was run for about 6 to 11 cycles. TCRdb reprocessed the 5' RACE reads via MiXCR and lists one record per CDR3 protein. The sample consists of 600,000 to 800,000 distinct CDR3 sequences, roughly 20% of them appearing once. The sample taken for sequencing was blood. The receptors shown here come from a man aged 70-80 years in good health.

V is TRBV29-1 and J is TRBJ2-7; the D gene is possibly TRBD2 (5 bases). The length of the CDR3 is 12 residues. Germline loops: CDR1 SQVTM, CDR2 ANQGSEA. The V gene lost 1 base and the J gene lost 2 bases, with 6 bases spanning the gap. The CDR3 region has the DNA TGCAGCGTTGAAGCCGGGGCCTACGAGCAGTACTTC. Its translation: CSVEAGAYEQYF.

The chain combines TRBV20-1 with TRBJ1-4; maybe TRBD1 (6 bases). The CDR3 contains 15 residues. V was shortened by 3 bases and J by 0 bases, with 11 bases between the two germline ends. Germline CDR1 DFQATT, CDR2 SNEGSKA (reference sequence). The CDR3 DNA is TGCAGTGCTAGGGAGGACAGCGCAACTAATGAAAAACTGTTTTTT. Translation gives CSAREDSATNEKLFF.

This clonotype was seen a handful of times. The chain combines TRBV4-1 with TRBJ1-2; 7 bases are shared with TRBD1. The V gene end was trimmed by 3 bases and the J gene end by 0 bases; junction bases not matched to a gene: 4. This CDR3 has 15 residues. Germline assignment: CDR1 MGHRA and CDR2 YSYEKL. In DNA form, the CDR3 reads TGCGCCAGCAGCCACTCCGGGACAGCTAACTATGGCTACACCTTC. Protein sequence: CASSHSGTANYGYTF.

This clonotype has a handful of counts. V and J are TRBV9 and TRBJ2-6; D may be TRBD2 (5 bases). Trimming took 3 bases from V and 3 from J, leaving 16 bases between them. CDR1 and CDR2 from the germline V gene are SGDLS and YYNGEE. The CDR3 is 17 amino acids. The CDR3: CASSARQLDGGANVLTF. CDR3 sequence (DNA): TGTGCCAGCAGCGCCAGGCAACTAGACGGTGGGGCCAACGTCCTGACTTTC.

This clonotype was counted a few times. The chain uses TRBV30 and TRBJ2-5; D uncertain. This CDR3 comprises 10 residues. Germline CDR1 reads GTSNPN; CDR2 reads SVGIG (reference sequence). The V gene lost 5 bases and the J gene lost 5 bases, with 6 bases spanning the gap. The CDR3, as DNA: TGTGCCTGGTGGAAGGAGACCCAGTACTTC. Its translation: CAWWKETQYF.

V is TRBV4-1 and J is TRBJ2-2, with TRBD2 as a possible D gene (5 bases). This CDR3 contains 14 residues. Germline loops: CDR1 MGHRA, CDR2 YSYEKL. V lost 0 bases and J lost 4, with 6 bases in between. CDR3 sequence: CASSQESGTGELFF. The CDR3 coding sequence is TGCGCCAGCAGCCAAGAGAGCGGCACCGGGGAGCTGTTTTTT.

This clonotype has only a few counts. This chain links TRBV6-2 or TRBV6-3 with TRBJ1-2, with D unresolved. The CDR3 contains 12 residues. Trimming stripped 2 bases from V and 7 bases from J, with 8 bases between. The germline V gene encodes CDR1 MNHEY and CDR2 SVGEGT. The CDR3 region is CASSYRMGGYTF. CDR3 nucleotides: TGTGCCAGCAGTTACCGTATGGGTGGCTACACCTTC.

Turning to this clonotype: A much larger clone lies a single base off, so this may be a read error. V gene TRBV5-1 combines with J gene TRBJ2-7, with 7 bases lining up with TRBD2. Per the germline V gene, CDR1 is SGHRS and CDR2 is YFSETQ. The CDR3 extends over 15 amino acids. CDR3 amino acids: CASSVKRDPSYEQCF. CDR3 bases: TGCGCCAGCAGCGTGAAGCGGGACCCGTCCTACGAGCAGTGCTTC.

The genes are TRBV4-2 and TRBJ1-1, with D maybe TRBD1 (5 bases). The CDR3 consists of 14 residues. V lost 1 base and J 6 bases, leaving 12 bases between the germline ends. Germline V gene lookup returns CDR1 LGHNA and CDR2 YNFKEQ. The DNA of the CDR3 is TGTGCCAGCAGCCAAGTTACGGGGGACGCTGAAGCTTTCTTT. The encoded protein is CASSQVTGDAEAFF.

The chain combines TRBV20-1 with TRBJ1-2, with 7 bases aligning to TRBD1. The V and J ends lost 1 base and 6 bases, in that order; junction bases with no gene match: 8. The CDR3 consists of 14 residues. Looked up from germline, CDR1 is DFQATT and CDR2 is SNEGSKA (reference sequence). This chain's CDR3 is CSARARQGADGYTF. The CDR3, as DNA: TGCAGTGCTAGAGCCAGACAGGGTGCCGATGGCTACACCTTC.

A few counts support this clonotype. V and J are TRBV7-2 and TRBJ1-1; maybe TRBD1 (5 bases). This CDR3 is 14 amino acids long. CDR1 is SGHTA and CDR2 is FQGNSA in the germline V gene. V was pared by 1 base and J by 1 base, with 7 bases between. The CDR3 coding sequence is TGTGCCAGCAGCTTAGACAGGACGAACACTGAAGCTTTCTTT. Its translation: CASSLDRTNTEAFF.

CDR3 nucleotides: TGCAGCGTTGAATCGCCCCAGTACTTC. It yields the protein CSVESPQYF. The chain carries TRBV29-1 and TRBJ2-5; the D is unclear. This CDR3 has 9 amino acids. V was trimmed by 2 bases and J by 9 bases, leaving 4 bases between them. Looked up from germline, CDR1 is SQVTM and CDR2 is ANQGSEA.

The rearrangement uses TRBV5-1 and TRBJ1-1; D ambiguous. CDR3 length: 15 amino acids. Germline loops: CDR1 SGHRS, CDR2 YFSETQ. Trimming left V 3 bases short and J 0 bases short, with 12 bases between. In DNA form, the CDR3 reads TGCGCCAGCAGCTCGTTACGGAGGATGAACACTGAAGCTTTCTTT. Translated: CASSSLRRMNTEAFF.

This clonotype turned up a few times. The chain employs TRBV4-3 and TRBJ2-5; 8 bases align to TRBD2. Germline CDR1 reads LGHNA; CDR2 reads YSLEER. The CDR3 has 14 amino acids. V was clipped by 2 bases and J by 5 bases; unmatched bases: 4. DNA for the CDR3: TGCGCCAGCAGCCAACAAGCGGGAGTTGAGACCCAGTACTTC. Translation: CASSQQAGVETQYF.

This clonotype appeared a few times. The V call is TRBV20-1, the J call TRBJ2-5; 8 bases match TRBD2. The assigned J gene may be wrong: the sequence end matches TRBJ2-1 better. The CDR3 totals 15 residues. Germline CDR1 is DFQATT and CDR2 is SNEGSKA (reference sequence). The CDR3 bases are TGCAGTGCTGCAAAGACTAGCGTAACTCGCAATGAGCAGTTCTTC. Amino acids: CSAAKTSVTRNEQFF.

V and J are TRBV5-1 and TRBJ2-7; 9 nucleotides align to TRBD1. The CDR3 extends over 15 amino acids. Germline trimming cut 0 bases from V and 6 bases from J; bases unmatched to any gene: 7. Looked up from germline, CDR1 is SGHRS and CDR2 is YFSETQ. CDR3 loop: CASSLARTGAGEQYF. The CDR3 DNA sequence: TGCGCCAGCAGCTTGGCCCGGACAGGGGCTGGCGAGCAGTACTTC.

The CDR3 DNA reads TGTGCCATCAGAGGGACTAGCGGGAGCTTCGATGAGCAGTTCTTC. Translation gives CAIRGTSGSFDEQFF. V usage is TRBV10-3 and J usage is TRBJ2-1; 14 nucleotides align to TRBD2. This CDR3 has 15 amino acids. J was trimmed by 8 bases and V by 6 bases; bases with no gene match: 6. Germline assignment: CDR1 ENHRY and CDR2 SYGVKD.

In its sample, this clonotype was seen a few times. The chain couples TRBV4-1 to TRBJ2-4, with D tentatively TRBD1 (5 bases). Germline values: CDR1 MGHRA, CDR2 YSYEKL. CDR3 length: 21 residues. Trimming pared 0 bases from V and 0 bases from J, leaving 24 bases between. For the CDR3, the DNA is TGCGCCAGCAGCCAAGATTCTAGTGGGGCCCATGCGAATGTAGCCAAAAACATTCAGTACTTC. It is translated as CASSQDSSGAHANVAKNIQYF.

The genes are TRBV6-6 and TRBJ2-5; 12 bases map to TRBD2. V shed 5 bases and J 2 bases; nucleotides not matched to a gene: 6. Germline lookup yields CDR1 MNHNY and CDR2 SVGAGI (reference sequence). This CDR3 has 16 residues. Here the CDR3 DNA reads TGTGCCAGCAGTCAGCTAGCGGGAGGGTGGCAAGAGACCCAGTACTTC. This codes for CASSQLAGGWQETQYF.

This clonotype has just a few counts. Germline and junction disagree at one end, which may indicate a read error. The chain is built from TRBV20-1 and TRBJ2-7; 7 bases align to TRBD1. The CDR3 sequence is 11 residues long. CDR1 and CDR2 from the germline V gene are DFQATT and SNEGSKA (reference sequence). CDR3 nucleotides: TGCAGTGCGAGAGGCCGGGCAGGGGGAATTTTC. Protein product: CSARGRAGGIF.

There are a few counts of this clonotype. The rearrangement joins TRBV28 to TRBJ2-5; possibly TRBD2 for D (6 bases). The CDR3 extends over 14 amino acids. V was pared by 4 bases and J by 5 bases, with 14 bases between. CDR1 MDHEN and CDR2 SYDVKM come from the germline V gene. The CDR3 DNA sequence: TGTGCCAGCAGTTCCCGGACTAACGACGAGACCCAGTACTTC. Translation gives CASSSRTNDETQYF. Combining the CDR3 with reference TRBV28 and TRBJ2-5 gives the whole variable domain DVKVTQSSRYLVKRTGEKVFLECVQDMDHENMFWYRQDPGLGLRLIYFSYDVKMKEKGDIPEGYSVSREKKERFSLILESASTNQTSMYLCASSSRTNDETQYFGPGTRLLVL.

This chain uses TRBV20-1 with TRBJ1-1; no firm D call. The length of the CDR3 is 11 residues. Trimming removed 1 base from V and 8 bases from J, with 8 bases in between. CDR1 is DFQATT, CDR2 SNEGSKA, per germline (reference sequence). DNA for the CDR3: TGCAGTGCTAGAGTAGGAGGGGAAGCTTTCTTT. Its translation: CSARVGGEAFF.

The CDR3 protein is CASSKDRGRPNEQFF. CDR3 nucleotides: TGTGCCAGCAGTAAGGACAGGGGGCGTCCCAATGAGCAGTTCTTC. This chain connects TRBV2 to TRBJ2-1; 11 bases map to TRBD1. This CDR3 comprises 15 residues. Germline V lookup: CDR1 SNHLY, CDR2 FYNNEI. The junction had 6 bases not matched to a gene; V was cut back by 5 bases and J by 6 bases.

This clonotype was counted only a few times. The chain recombines TRBV20-1 with TRBJ2-1; TRBD2 aligns across 7 bases. Germline V gives CDR1 DFQATT, CDR2 SNEGSKA (reference sequence). The CDR3 is 16 amino acids. V shed 0 bases and J 0 bases; nucleotides not matched to a gene: 5. The CDR3 coding sequence is TGCAGTGCTAGAGATTGGAGGGAGGGCTCCTACAATGAGCAGTTCTTC. Its translation: CSARDWREGSYNEQFF.